This T cell receptor beta chain was identified in a study of cytomegalovirus exposure and HLA in healthy donors. Regarding the study as a whole: Cytomegalovirus-associated TCR beta chains were listed, numbering some 150. Diagnosis of cytomegalovirus status made by the classifier reportedly showed high specificity and sensitivity.

CDR3 size: 16 residues. With V trimmed by 0 bases and J by 5 bases, 7 bases remained unmatched. The germline V gene has CDR1 SGHNT and CDR2 YENEEA. Assay: immunoSEQ multiplex PCR; the TCRdb copy retains only in-frame clones and omits some. This sample has about 130,000 clones, with nearly 90% found just once. Note on this clone: Its antigen is still unknown.

The donors were part of the validation cohort, which consisted of about 120 subjects and was separate from the first cohort of around 620 subjects. The chain has TRBV11-3 and TRBJ2-3; 8 bases align to TRBD2. Sample: PBMCs. This clonotype originated in a young woman in good health and CMV-seropositive. CDR3 coding DNA: TGTGCCAGCAGCTTAGACGGGGGGGGCCATGGAGATACGCAGTATTTT. Translation gives CASSLDGGGHGDTQYF.